This record concerns one TCR beta chain sequence. Study processing details: Amplification of reference gene primers was used by the study to estimate nucleated cell counts. The assay was immunoSEQ multiplex PCR, and TCRdb's table has in-frame clones only and misses some. The D gene and trimming were derived from the DNA, and the V and J assignments and clone size from that table. The sample has approximately 97,000 clones, 81% seen once. This record comes from a study of blood T cell repertoires in COVID-19. Study background: Sites across the United States, Italy and Spain contributed samples from acute and convalescent COVID-19.

Trimming removed 3 bases from V and 7 bases from J, with 7 bases in between. The CDR3 consists of 12 residues. CDR1 LGHDT and CDR2 YNNKEL come from the germline V gene (reference sequence). V usage is TRBV3-1 (or the pseudogene TRBV3-2) and J usage is TRBJ2-1, with no clear D. The sample was peripheral blood. The source of this sequence is a man in his fifties or sixties with acute or convalescent COVID-19. The CDR3 bases are TGTGCCAGCAGCCATCTCGGGAATGAGCAGTTCTTC. This translates into CASSHLGNEQFF.